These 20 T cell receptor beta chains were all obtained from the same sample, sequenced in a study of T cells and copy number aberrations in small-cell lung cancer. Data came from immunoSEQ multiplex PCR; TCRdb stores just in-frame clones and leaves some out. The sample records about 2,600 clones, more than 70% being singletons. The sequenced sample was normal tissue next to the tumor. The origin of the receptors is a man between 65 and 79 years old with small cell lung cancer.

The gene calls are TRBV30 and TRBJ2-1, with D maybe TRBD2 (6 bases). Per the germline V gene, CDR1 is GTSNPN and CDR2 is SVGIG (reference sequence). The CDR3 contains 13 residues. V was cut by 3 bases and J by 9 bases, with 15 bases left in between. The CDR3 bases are TGTGCCTGGAGATCCTCCAATAGCGGTGAGCAGTTCTTC. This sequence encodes CAWRSSNSGEQFF.

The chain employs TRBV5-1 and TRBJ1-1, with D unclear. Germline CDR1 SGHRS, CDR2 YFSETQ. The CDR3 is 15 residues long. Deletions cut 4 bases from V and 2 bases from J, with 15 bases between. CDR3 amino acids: CASSGSTRPNTEAFF. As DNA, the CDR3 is TGCGCCAGCAGCGGGTCGACCCGACCCAACACTGAAGCTTTCTTT.

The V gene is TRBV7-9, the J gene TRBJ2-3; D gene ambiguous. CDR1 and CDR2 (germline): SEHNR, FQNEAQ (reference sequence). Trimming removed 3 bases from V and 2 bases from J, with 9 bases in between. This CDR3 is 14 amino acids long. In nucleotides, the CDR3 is TGTGCCAGCAGCTTTCTGACAACCACAGATACGCAGTATTTT. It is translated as CASSFLTTTDTQYF.

CDR3 loop: CATLLGETQYF. CDR3 nucleotide sequence: TGTGCCACCTTACTAGGAGAGACCCAGTACTTC. The chain couples TRBV6-5 to TRBJ2-5; D might be TRBD2 (5 bases). V lost 10 bases and J lost 4, with 10 bases in between. This CDR3 comprises 11 residues. CDR1 and CDR2 from the germline V gene are MNHEY and SVGAGI.

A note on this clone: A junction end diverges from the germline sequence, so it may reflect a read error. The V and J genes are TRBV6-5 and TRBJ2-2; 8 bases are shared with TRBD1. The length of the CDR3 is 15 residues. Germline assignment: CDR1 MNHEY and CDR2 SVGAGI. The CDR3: CASSTGQGKTGELFF. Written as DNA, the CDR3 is TGTGCCAGCAGTACTGGACAGGGAAAAACCGGAGAGCTGTTTTTT.

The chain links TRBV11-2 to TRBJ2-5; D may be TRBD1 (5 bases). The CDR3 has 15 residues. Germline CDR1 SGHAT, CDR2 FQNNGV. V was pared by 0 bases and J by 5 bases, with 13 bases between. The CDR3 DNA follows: TGTGCCAGCAGCTTAGATAGGGGCCCCCACGAGACCCAGTACTTC. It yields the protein CASSLDRGPHETQYF.

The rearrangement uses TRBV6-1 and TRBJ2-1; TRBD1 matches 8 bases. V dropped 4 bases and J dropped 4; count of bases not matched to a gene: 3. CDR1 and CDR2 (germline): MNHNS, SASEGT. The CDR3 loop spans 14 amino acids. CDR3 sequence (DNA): TGTGCCAGCAGTGGTGACAGGGGTTACAATGAGCAGTTCTTC. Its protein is CASSGDRGYNEQFF.

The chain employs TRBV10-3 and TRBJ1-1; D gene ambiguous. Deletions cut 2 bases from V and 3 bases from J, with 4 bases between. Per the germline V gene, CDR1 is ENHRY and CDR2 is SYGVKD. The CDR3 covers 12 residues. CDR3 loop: CAISETDTEAFF. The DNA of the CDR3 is TGTGCCATCAGTGAGACAGACACTGAAGCTTTCTTT.

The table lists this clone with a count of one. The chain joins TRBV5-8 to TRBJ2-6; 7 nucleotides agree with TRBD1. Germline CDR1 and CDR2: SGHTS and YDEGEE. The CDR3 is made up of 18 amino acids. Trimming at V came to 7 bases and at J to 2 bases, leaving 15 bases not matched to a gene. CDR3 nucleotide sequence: TGTGCCAGCTTCAGACAGGGTTTGAGAAAGACTGGGGCCAACGTCCTGACTTTC. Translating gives CASFRQGLRKTGANVLTF.

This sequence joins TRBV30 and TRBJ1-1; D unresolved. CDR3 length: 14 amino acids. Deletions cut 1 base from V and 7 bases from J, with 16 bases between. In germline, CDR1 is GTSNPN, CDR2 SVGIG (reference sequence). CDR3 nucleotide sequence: TGTGCCTGGAGTGAATTATCCCGGTTCGGTGAAGCTTTCTTT. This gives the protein CAWSELSRFGEAFF. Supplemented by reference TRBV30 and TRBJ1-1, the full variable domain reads SQTIHQWPATLVQPVGSPLSLECTVEGTSNPNLYWYRQAAGRGLQLLFYSVGIGQISSEVPQNLSASRPQDRQFILSSKKLLLSDSGFYLCAWSELSRFGEAFFGQGTRLTVV.

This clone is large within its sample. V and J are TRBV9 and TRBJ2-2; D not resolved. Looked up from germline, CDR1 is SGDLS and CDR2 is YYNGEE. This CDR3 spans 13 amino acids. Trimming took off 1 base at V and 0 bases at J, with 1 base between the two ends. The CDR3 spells CASSVTNTGELFF. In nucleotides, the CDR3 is TGTGCCAGCAGCGTAACGAACACCGGGGAGCTGTTTTTT.

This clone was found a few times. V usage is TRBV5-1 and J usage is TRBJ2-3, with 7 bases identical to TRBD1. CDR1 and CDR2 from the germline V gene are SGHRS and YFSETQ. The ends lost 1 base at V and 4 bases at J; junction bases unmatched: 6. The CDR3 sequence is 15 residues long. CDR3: CASSLRGGRADTQYF. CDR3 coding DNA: TGCGCCAGCAGCTTGAGAGGGGGCCGCGCAGATACGCAGTATTTT.

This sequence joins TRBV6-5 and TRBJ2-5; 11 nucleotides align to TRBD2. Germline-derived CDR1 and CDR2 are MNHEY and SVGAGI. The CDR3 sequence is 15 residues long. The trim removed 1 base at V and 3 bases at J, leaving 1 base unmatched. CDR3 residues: CASSYLGLAEETQYF. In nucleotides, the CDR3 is TGTGCCAGCAGTTACTTGGGACTAGCGGAAGAGACCCAGTACTTC.

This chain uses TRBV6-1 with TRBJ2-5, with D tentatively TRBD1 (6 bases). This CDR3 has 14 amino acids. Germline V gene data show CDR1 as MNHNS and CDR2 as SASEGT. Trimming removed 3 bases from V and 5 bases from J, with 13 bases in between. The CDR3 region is CASSDRGNLETQYF. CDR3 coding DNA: TGTGCCAGCAGTGACAGGGGTAATTTGGAGACCCAGTACTTC.

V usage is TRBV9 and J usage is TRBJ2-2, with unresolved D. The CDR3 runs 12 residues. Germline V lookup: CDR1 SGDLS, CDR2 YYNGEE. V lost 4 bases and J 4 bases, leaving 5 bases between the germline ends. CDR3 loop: CASSLGTGELFF. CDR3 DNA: TGTGCCAGCAGCCTGGGCACCGGGGAGCTGTTTTTT.

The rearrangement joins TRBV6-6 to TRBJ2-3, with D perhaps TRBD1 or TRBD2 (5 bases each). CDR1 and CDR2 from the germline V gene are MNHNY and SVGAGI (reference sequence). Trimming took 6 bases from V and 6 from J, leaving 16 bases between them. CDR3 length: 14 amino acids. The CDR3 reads CASRPGPGTDTQYF. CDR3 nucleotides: TGTGCCAGCAGGCCGGGCCCCGGGACGGATACGCAGTATTTT.

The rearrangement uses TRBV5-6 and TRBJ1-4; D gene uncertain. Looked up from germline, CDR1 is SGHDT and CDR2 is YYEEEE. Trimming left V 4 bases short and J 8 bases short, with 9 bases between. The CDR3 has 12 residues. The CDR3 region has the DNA TGTGCCAGCAGCGACATAGAAGAAAAACTGTTTTTT. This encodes CASSDIEEKLFF.

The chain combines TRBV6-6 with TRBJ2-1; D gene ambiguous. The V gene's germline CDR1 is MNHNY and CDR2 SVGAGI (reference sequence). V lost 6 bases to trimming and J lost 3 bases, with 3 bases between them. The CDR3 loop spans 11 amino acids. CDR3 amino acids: CASSLYNEQFF. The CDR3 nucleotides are TGTGCCAGCAGCCTCTACAATGAGCAGTTCTTC.

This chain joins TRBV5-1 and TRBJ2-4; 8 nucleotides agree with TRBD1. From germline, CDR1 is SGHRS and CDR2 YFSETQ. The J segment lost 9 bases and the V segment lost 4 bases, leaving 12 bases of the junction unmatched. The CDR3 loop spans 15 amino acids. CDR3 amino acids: CASSPEGGQGSIQYF. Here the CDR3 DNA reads TGCGCCAGCAGCCCGGAGGGTGGACAGGGTAGCATTCAGTACTTC.

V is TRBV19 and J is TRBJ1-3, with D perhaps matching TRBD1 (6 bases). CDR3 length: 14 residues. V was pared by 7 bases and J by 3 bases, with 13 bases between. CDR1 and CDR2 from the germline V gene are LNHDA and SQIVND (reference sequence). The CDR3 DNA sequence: TGTGCCAGTACCCAGACAGGAGGTGGAAACACCATATATTTT. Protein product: CASTQTGGGNTIYF.